Listed below are T cell receptor beta chains from one sample, sequenced in a study of shared clonotypes between healthy human individuals. The assay was immunoSEQ multiplex PCR, and TCRdb's table has in-frame clones only and misses some. The data show 800,000 or so clones, about 96% seen once. The sequenced sample was naive CD8+ T cells sorted from blood. The receptors shown here come from a man aged 25 to 40 in good health. The CDR3 runs from the conserved cysteine through the conserved F or W. A D gene is named only where the DNA matches it firmly. The listing skips clone size in some rows; elsewhere it reads once, few, many or a size class.

d_gene: .; abundance: .; v_gene: TRBV7-9; j_gene: TRBJ2-7; CDR3aa: CASSLGPSSYEQYF; CDR3nt: TGTGCCAGCAGCTTAGGACCTTCCTCCTACGAGCAGTACTTC
d_gene: .; abundance: once; v_gene: TRBV5-1; j_gene: TRBJ2-1; CDR3aa: CASSLVGHSSYNEQFF; CDR3nt: TGCGCCAGCAGCTTGGTAGGGCATAGCTCCTACAATGAGCAGTTCTTC
d_gene: TRBD1; abundance: .; v_gene: TRBV5-1; j_gene: TRBJ2-7; CDR3aa: CASSHPGQSYEQYF; CDR3nt: TGCGCCAGCAGCCACCCGGGACAGTCCTACGAGCAGTACTTC
d_gene: .; abundance: once; v_gene: TRBV6-1; j_gene: TRBJ2-5; CDR3aa: CASSELEGQQTQYF; CDR3nt: TGTGCCAGCAGTGAACTTGAGGGTCAGCAGACCCAGTACTTC
d_gene: .; abundance: .; v_gene: TRBV6-5; j_gene: TRBJ1-2; CDR3aa: CASSFLQQGFYGYTF; CDR3nt: TGTGCCAGCAGTTTCTTACAACAGGGCTTCTATGGCTACACCTTC
d_gene: .; abundance: .; v_gene: TRBV19; j_gene: TRBJ2-1; CDR3aa: CASSIAPRSTLFNEQFF; CDR3nt: TGTGCCAGTAGTATAGCCCCCAGGAGTACCCTCTTCAATGAGCAGTTCTTC
d_gene: .; abundance: .; v_gene: TRBV7-9; j_gene: TRBJ2-7; CDR3aa: CASSLGPRDASSYEQYF; CDR3nt: TGTGCCAGCAGCTTAGGTCCTCGGGACGCAAGCTCCTACGAGCAGTACTTC
d_gene: TRBD2; abundance: .; v_gene: TRBV5-4; j_gene: TRBJ2-2; CDR3aa: CASRRYTSGIVGGELFF; CDR3nt: TGTGCCAGCCGACGGTACACTAGCGGGATAGTTGGCGGGGAGCTGTTTTTT
d_gene: .; abundance: .; v_gene: TRBV6-1; j_gene: TRBJ1-2; CDR3aa: CASSEARSLNYGYTF; CDR3nt: TGTGCCAGCAGTGAAGCTCGCAGCCTTAACTATGGCTACACCTTC
d_gene: .; abundance: once; v_gene: TRBV19; j_gene: TRBJ1-1; CDR3aa: CASSGAAEAFF; CDR3nt: TGTGCCAGTAGTGGGGCAGCTGAAGCTTTCTTT
d_gene: TRBD2; abundance: .; v_gene: TRBV5-1; j_gene: TRBJ2-7; CDR3aa: CASSLYGTSVYEQYF; CDR3nt: TGCGCCAGCAGCTTATACGGGACTAGCGTTTACGAGCAGTACTTC
d_gene: .; abundance: .; v_gene: TRBV9; j_gene: TRBJ2-7; CDR3aa: CASSVGSRGGYEQYF; CDR3nt: TGTGCCAGCAGCGTAGGTTCGCGAGGAGGCTACGAGCAGTACTTC
d_gene: TRBD1; abundance: once; v_gene: TRBV29-1; j_gene: TRBJ2-3; CDR3aa: CSVTLTGWGTDTQYF; CDR3nt: TGCAGCGTTACCTTGACAGGGTGGGGCACAGATACGCAGTATTTT
d_gene: .; abundance: .; v_gene: TRBV6-6; j_gene: TRBJ1-4; CDR3aa: CASTGLQNEKLFF; CDR3nt: TGTGCCAGCACGGGGCTCCAAAATGAAAAACTGTTTTTT
d_gene: .; abundance: .; v_gene: TRBV2; j_gene: TRBJ1-2; CDR3aa: CASSEFRTYGYTF; CDR3nt: TGTGCCAGCAGTGAGTTCAGAACCTATGGCTACACCTTC